A selection of T cell receptor beta chains follows, all from one sample in a study of cytomegalovirus exposure and HLA in healthy donors. Assay used: immunoSEQ multiplex PCR; TCRdb lists only in-frame clones, some missing. There are around 190,000 clones in the sample; 70% to 80% occur only once, and 4.4% lies in the top ten. The sample consisted of PBMCs. These TCRs come from a woman in her 30s in good health and CMV-seropositive. The CDR3 runs from the conserved cysteine through the conserved F or W. Each record gives: CDR3 length, J gene, clone size, V gene, D gene, CDR3 protein, CDR3 DNA. D genes are given only for firm matches. Clone size is not always given. Where it is, it says once, few, many or a class for expanded clones.

length: 14; J: TRBJ1-5; size: .; V: TRBV6-5; D: .; CDR3: CASRAGSPNQPQHF; DNA: TGTGCCAGCAGGGCGGGCAGCCCTAATCAGCCCCAGCATTTT
length: 15; J: TRBJ2-1; size: .; V: TRBV29-1; D: TRBD1; CDR3: CSVEARDRVYNEQFF; DNA: TGCAGCGTGGAGGCTAGGGACAGGGTATACAATGAGCAGTTCTTC
length: 14; J: TRBJ1-4; size: .; V: TRBV4-2; D: .; CDR3: CASSQEGGARVLFF; DNA: TGTGCCAGCAGCCAAGAGGGGGGGGCGCGAGTACTGTTTTTT
length: 16; J: TRBJ2-3; size: .; V: TRBV25-1; D: TRBD2; CDR3: CASSEYGGGDTDTQYF; DNA: TGTGCCAGCAGTGAATATGGCGGGGGGGACACAGATACGCAGTATTTT
length: 10; J: TRBJ2-1; size: .; V: TRBV29-1; D: .; CDR3: CSVGGNEQFF; DNA: TGCAGCGTTGGCGGGAATGAGCAGTTCTTC
length: 16; J: TRBJ1-3; size: .; V: TRBV5-1; D: TRBD1; CDR3: CASSLGEGAGGNTIYF; DNA: TGCGCCAGCAGCTTGGGTGAGGGGGCAGGTGGAAACACCATATATTTT
length: 16; J: TRBJ2-7; size: .; V: TRBV4-2; D: TRBD2; CDR3: CASSQGGSGGTYEQYF; DNA: TGTGCCAGCAGCCAAGGGGGTAGCGGGGGTACCTACGAGCAGTACTTC
length: 9; J: TRBJ2-7; size: .; V: TRBV21-1; D: .; CDR3: CASKQRQYF; DNA: TGTGCCAGCAAGCAGCGGCAGTACTTC
length: 14; J: TRBJ2-1; size: .; V: TRBV11-2; D: TRBD2; CDR3: CASKRDAPLSEQFF; DNA: TGTGCCAGCAAGCGGGACGCCCCTTTAAGTGAGCAGTTCTTC
length: 14; J: TRBJ1-5; size: .; V: TRBV18; D: .; CDR3: CASSPGRSSQPQHF; DNA: TGTGCCAGCTCACCAGGCCGGAGCAGTCAGCCCCAGCATTTT
length: 16; J: TRBJ2-3; size: .; V: TRBV7-8; D: TRBD2; CDR3: CASGSGGGRATDTQYF; DNA: TGTGCCAGCGGCTCGGGGGGCGGGAGGGCAACAGATACGCAGTATTTT
length: 12; J: TRBJ2-7; size: .; V: TRBV5-6; D: .; CDR3: CASSQHSYEQYF; DNA: TGTGCCAGCAGCCAACACTCCTACGAGCAGTACTTC
length: 14; J: TRBJ2-7; size: few; V: TRBV6-6; D: .; CDR3: CASSYSEGSYEQYF; DNA: TGTGCCAGCAGTTACTCAGAGGGCTCCTACGAGCAGTACTTC
length: 13; J: TRBJ2-7; size: .; V: TRBV9; D: TRBD2; CDR3: CASSGLAANEQYF; DNA: TGTGCCAGCAGCGGACTAGCGGCAAACGAGCAGTACTTC
length: 19; J: TRBJ2-7; size: few; V: TRBV10-2; D: TRBD2; CDR3: CASSEPVASGSLAGYEQYF; DNA: TGCGCCAGCAGTGAGCCCGTGGCTAGCGGGAGTCTCGCCGGGTACGAGCAGTACTTC
length: 12; J: TRBJ1-2; size: .; V: TRBV11-3; D: .; CDR3: CASSLLQGERTF; DNA: TGTGCCAGCAGCTTATTACAGGGTGAACGCACCTTC
length: 18; J: TRBJ2-1; size: .; V: TRBV7-9; D: .; CDR3: CASSPLPGRQSSYNEQFF; DNA: TGTGCCAGCAGCCCCCTCCCTGGGAGGCAGAGCTCCTACAATGAGCAGTTCTTC
length: 16; J: TRBJ1-1; size: .; V: TRBV7-9; D: .; CDR3: CASSLVGSAGLTEAFF; DNA: TGTGCCAGCAGCTTAGTAGGGTCAGCGGGTCTGACTGAAGCTTTCTTT
length: 12; J: TRBJ2-1; size: .; V: TRBV2; D: .; CDR3: CASTPGGGEQFF; DNA: TGTGCCAGCACCCCGGGAGGGGGCGAGCAGTTCTTC
length: 14; J: TRBJ2-7; size: .; V: TRBV7-9; D: TRBD1; CDR3: CASSSRQGADEQYF; DNA: TGTGCCAGCAGCTCCCGACAGGGGGCGGACGAGCAGTACTTC
length: 15; J: TRBJ2-7; size: .; V: TRBV6-6; D: TRBD2; CDR3: CASRPGLAGSYEQYF; DNA: TGTGCCAGCAGGCCCGGACTAGCGGGTTCCTACGAGCAGTACTTC
length: 14; J: TRBJ1-6; size: .; V: TRBV5-6; D: .; CDR3: CASSLRGIGSPLHF; DNA: TGTGCCAGCAGCTTGCGAGGAATCGGTTCACCCCTCCACTTT
length: 17; J: TRBJ2-6; size: .; V: TRBV11-2; D: TRBD1; CDR3: CASSPLTGEAGANVLTF; DNA: TGTGCCAGCAGCCCCCTGACAGGGGAGGCTGGGGCCAACGTCCTGACTTTC